This T cell receptor (beta chain) was observed in a study of CD8 T cells in ankylosing spondylitis. Study-level findings and limits: Ankylosing spondylitis blood appeared to be characterized by a TCR beta motif of under 10 highly homologous variants.

Germline V gene sequence: CDR1 SGHRS, CDR2 YFSETQ. Between the trimmed V and J ends, which lost 3 bases and 5 bases, there was a span of 17 bases. The CDR3 has 16 residues. This clonotype was seen more than once but under ten times. Its specificity is not known. TCRdb reanalysed the 5' RACE reads using MiXCR and keeps one entry per CDR3 protein. The repertoire holds about 390,000 distinct CDR3 sequences, with more than 20% as singletons. The receptor comes from a male donor with ankylosing spondylitis. The J gene is TRBJ2-2, the V gene TRBV5-1; tentative D call: TRBD1 (6 bases). The sequencing input was blood, either unsorted or a sorted T cell fraction (not recorded which). This chain's CDR3 is CASSSGQNQATGELFF. CDR3 in DNA: TGCGCCAGCAGCTCGGGACAAAATCAGGCGACCGGGGAGCTGTTTTTT.